Listed here is a single T cell receptor beta chain. Trimming took 7 bases from V and 10 from J, leaving 13 bases between them. Per germline, CDR1 SNHLY and CDR2 FYNNEI. The CDR3 contains 11 residues. The data belong to a study of T cell responses to AZD1222 COVID-19 vaccine. The assay was immunoSEQ multiplex PCR, and TCRdb's table has in-frame clones only and misses some. This sample yields about 130,000 clones, of which over 75% are seen a single time; more than 5.5% belongs to the top ten. The TCR originated in an adult who received the AZD1222 COVID-19 vaccine. The sample in question was peripheral blood, obtained 28 days after the second AZD1222 dose. The chain employs TRBV2 and TRBJ1-1; D is possibly TRBD1 (6 bases). The CDR3 nucleotides read TGTGCCAGCAATACAGGGACACCAGCTTTCTTT. Protein sequence: CASNTGTPAFF.